This T cell receptor beta chain was recorded in a study of blood T cell repertoires in COVID-19. About the research overall: Material from acute and convalescent COVID-19 was sourced from the United States, Italy and Spain.

Authors' methods: Amplification of reference gene primers was used by the study to estimate nucleated cell counts. Method: immunoSEQ multiplex PCR; TCRdb's copy keeps in-frame clones and lacks some. The D gene and trimming were derived from the DNA, and the V and J assignments and clone size from that table. Of about 430,000 clones listed, about 88% are singletons. V dropped 7 bases and J dropped 4; count of bases not matched to a gene: 2. Germline V gives CDR1 LNHDA, CDR2 SQIVND (reference sequence). The CDR3 has 12 amino acids. Ages ranged from roughly 18 to 95 years, with residence in approximately 23 US areas. People in the exposed group encountered a COVID-19 case within 2 weeks before entering the study.

The chain uses TRBV19 and TRBJ2-7, with 9 nucleotides matching TRBD1. The sequenced sample was PBMCs or T cells enriched from blood (not recorded which). The sequence was obtained from a woman between 18 and 30 years old who had been exposed to COVID-19. The CDR3 sequence: CASTGQGYEQYF. DNA of the CDR3: TGTGCCAGTACCGGACAGGGGTACGAGCAGTACTTC. Variable domain in full (rest from reference TRBV19 and TRBJ2-7): DGGITQSPKYLFRKEGQNVTLSCEQNLNHDAMYWYRQDPGQGLRLIYYSQIVNDFQKGDIAEGYSVSREKKESFPLTVTSAQKNPTAFYLCASTGQGYEQYFGPGTRLTVT.